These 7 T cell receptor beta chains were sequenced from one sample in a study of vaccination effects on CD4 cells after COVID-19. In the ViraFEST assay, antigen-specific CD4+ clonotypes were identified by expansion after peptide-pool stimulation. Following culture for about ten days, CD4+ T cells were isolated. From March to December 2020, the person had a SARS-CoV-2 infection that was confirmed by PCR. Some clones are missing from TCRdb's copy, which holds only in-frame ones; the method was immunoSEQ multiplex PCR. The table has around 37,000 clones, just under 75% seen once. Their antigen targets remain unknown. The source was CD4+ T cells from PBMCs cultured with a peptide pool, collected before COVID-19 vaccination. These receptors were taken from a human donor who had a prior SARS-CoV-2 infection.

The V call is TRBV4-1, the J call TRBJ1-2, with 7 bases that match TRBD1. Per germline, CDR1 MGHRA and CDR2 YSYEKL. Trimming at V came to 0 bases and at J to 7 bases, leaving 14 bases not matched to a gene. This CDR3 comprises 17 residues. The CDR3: CASSQDPSAGGGGGYTF. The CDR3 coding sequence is TGCGCCAGCAGCCAAGATCCTTCGGCAGGGGGGGGTGGTGGCTACACCTTC.

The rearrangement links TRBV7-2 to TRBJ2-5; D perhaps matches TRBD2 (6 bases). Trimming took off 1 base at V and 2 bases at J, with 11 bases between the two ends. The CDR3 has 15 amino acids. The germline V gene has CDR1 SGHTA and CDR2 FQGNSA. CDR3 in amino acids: CASSLVASVQETQYF. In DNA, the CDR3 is TGTGCCAGCAGCTTAGTAGCTAGCGTTCAAGAGACCCAGTACTTC.

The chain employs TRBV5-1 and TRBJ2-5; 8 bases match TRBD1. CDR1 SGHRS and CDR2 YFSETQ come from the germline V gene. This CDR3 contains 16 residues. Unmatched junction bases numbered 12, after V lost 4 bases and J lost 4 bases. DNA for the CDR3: TGCGCCAGCAGCCGAGAGCCCCTGGACAGGGCAGAGACCCAGTACTTC. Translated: CASSREPLDRAETQYF.

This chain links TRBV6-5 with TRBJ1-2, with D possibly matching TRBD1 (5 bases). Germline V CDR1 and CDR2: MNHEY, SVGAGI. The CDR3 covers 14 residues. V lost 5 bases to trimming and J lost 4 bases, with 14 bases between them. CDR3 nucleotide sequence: TGTGCCAGCAGTATTTCGCGGGGCACCTATGGCTACACCTTC. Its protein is CASSISRGTYGYTF.

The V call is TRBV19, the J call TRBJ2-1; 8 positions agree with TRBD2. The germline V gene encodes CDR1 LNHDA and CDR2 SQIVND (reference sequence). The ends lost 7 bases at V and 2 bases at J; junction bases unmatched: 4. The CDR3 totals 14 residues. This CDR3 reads CASNGRGAYNEQFF. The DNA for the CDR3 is TGTGCCAGTAACGGGAGGGGTGCCTACAATGAGCAGTTCTTC.

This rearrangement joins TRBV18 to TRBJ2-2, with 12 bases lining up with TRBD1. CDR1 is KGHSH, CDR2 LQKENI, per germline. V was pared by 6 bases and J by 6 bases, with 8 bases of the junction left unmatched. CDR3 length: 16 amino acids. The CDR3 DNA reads TGTGCCAGCTCCCGACCGGGACAGGGGGCCTCCGGGGAGCTGTTTTTT. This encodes CASSRPGQGASGELFF.

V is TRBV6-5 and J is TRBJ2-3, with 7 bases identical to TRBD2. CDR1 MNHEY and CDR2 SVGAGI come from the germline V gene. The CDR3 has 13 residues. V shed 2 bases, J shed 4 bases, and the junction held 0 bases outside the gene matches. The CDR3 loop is CASSYAGADTQYF. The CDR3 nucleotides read TGTGCCAGCAGTTACGCGGGGGCAGATACGCAGTATTTT.